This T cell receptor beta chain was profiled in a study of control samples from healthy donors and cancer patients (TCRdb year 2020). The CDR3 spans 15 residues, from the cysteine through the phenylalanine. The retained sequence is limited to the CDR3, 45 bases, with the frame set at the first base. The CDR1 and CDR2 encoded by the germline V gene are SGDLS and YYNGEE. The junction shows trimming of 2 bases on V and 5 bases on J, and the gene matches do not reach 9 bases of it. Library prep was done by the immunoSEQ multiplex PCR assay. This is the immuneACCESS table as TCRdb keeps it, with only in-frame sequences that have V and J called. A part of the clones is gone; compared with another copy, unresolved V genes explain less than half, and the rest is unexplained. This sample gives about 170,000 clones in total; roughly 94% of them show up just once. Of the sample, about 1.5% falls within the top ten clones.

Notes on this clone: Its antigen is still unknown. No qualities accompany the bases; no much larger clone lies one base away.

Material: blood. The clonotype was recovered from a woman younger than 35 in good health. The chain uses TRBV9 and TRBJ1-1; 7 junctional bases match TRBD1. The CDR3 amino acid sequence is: CASSVVRGRGTEAFF. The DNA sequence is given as TGTGCCAGCAGCGTGGTCAGGGGGAGAGGGACTGAAGCTTTCTTT.